What follows describes a single T cell receptor (beta chain). Assay used: immunoSEQ multiplex PCR; TCRdb lists only in-frame clones, some missing. This table has roughly 420,000 clones, roughly 90% appearing once. Germline CDR1 reads KGHSH; CDR2 reads LQKENI. This CDR3 spans 17 amino acids. The V end lost 3 bases, the J end lost 0 bases, and 14 bases lay between the germline ends. This sample is part of a study of blood T cell repertoires in COVID-19. Study-wide context: Acute and convalescent COVID-19 samples came from the United States, Italy and Spain.

What was sequenced was PBMCs or T cells enriched from blood (not recorded which). The receptor was derived from a woman in her thirties with acute COVID-19. This chain links TRBV18 with TRBJ1-4; tentatively, D is TRBD1 (6 bases). CDR3 amino acids: CASSPNQGTATNEKLFF. CDR3 in DNA: TGTGCCAGCTCACCTAACCAGGGGACCGCAACTAATGAAAAACTGTTTTTT.